This passage covers 14 T cell receptor beta chains from one sample sequenced in a study of blood T cells in healthy people across ages. Alongside a J-beta primer mix, a sample-barcoded 5' primer served in a second PCR lasting about 7 to 11 cycles. TCRdb passed the 5' RACE reads through MiXCR, listing each CDR3 protein once. This table holds about 680,000 distinct CDR3 sequences, approximately 50% found once. Sequencing was carried out using blood. The receptors were sampled from a woman aged 55-75 years in good health.

This clonotype was recorded once. The junction and the germline gene differ at one end; a read error may be behind it. The chain joins TRBV20-1 to TRBJ2-5; 8 bases map to TRBD2. The J call may be faulty, since TRBJ2-7 better matches the DNA end. The CDR3 extends over 14 amino acids. CDR1 is DFQATT, CDR2 SNEGSKA, per germline (reference sequence). CDR3 in DNA: TGCAGAGCTAGCGAAGCGGGAGACGCGTACGAGCAGTACTTC. Protein product: CRASEAGDAYEQYF.

The V gene is TRBV5-4, the J gene TRBJ2-5; perhaps TRBD1 as D (5 bases). The V end lost 1 base, the J end lost 5 bases, and 15 bases lay between the germline ends. Per the germline V gene, CDR1 is SGHNT and CDR2 is YYREEE (reference sequence). The CDR3 is 15 amino acids. CDR3 DNA: TGTGCCAGCAGCTTGCTCCAACAGGCAAGCGAGACCCAGTACTTC. This encodes CASSLLQQASETQYF.

In its sample, this clonotype was seen once. The rearrangement uses TRBV29-1 and TRBJ2-7, with no clear D. The DNA matches TRBJ2-5 better at its end, which makes the J call doubtful. This CDR3 is built from 12 residues. CDR1 and CDR2 (germline): SQVTM, ANQGSEA. This CDR3 reads CSASVSDGTQYF. The DNA of the CDR3 is TGCAGTGCCTCGGTTTCGGATGGGACCCAGTACTTC.

The DNA for the CDR3 is TGTGCCAGCAGTTTATCAGCGCTCGCAGATACGCAGTATTTT. Encoded protein: CASSLSALADTQYF. The genes are TRBV28 and TRBJ2-3; D unresolved. Germline CDR1 MDHEN, CDR2 SYDVKM. V lost 1 base, J lost 4 bases, and 9 bases lay in between. The CDR3 sequence is 14 residues long. Together with reference TRBV28 and TRBJ2-3, the CDR3 gives the full variable domain: DVKVTQSSRYLVKRTGEKVFLECVQDMDHENMFWYRQDPGLGLRLIYFSYDVKMKEKGDIPEGYSVSREKKERFSLILESASTNQTSMYLCASSLSALADTQYFGPGTRLTVL.

This clonotype was found a few times. V gene TRBV4-2 combines with J gene TRBJ1-5; D may be TRBD1 (5 bases). This CDR3 contains 16 residues. V was trimmed by 4 bases and J by 5 bases, leaving 18 bases between them. The germline V gene has CDR1 LGHNA and CDR2 YNFKEQ. In DNA form, the CDR3 reads TGTGCCAGCAGCCCGCTAGGTACAGGCCGGGATCAGCCCCAGCATTTT. This gives the protein CASSPLGTGRDQPQHF.

The V gene is TRBV7-2, the J gene TRBJ2-1, with 9 bases fitting TRBD2. The J call may not be correct, given that the DNA end is closer to TRBJ2-7. CDR1 is SGHTA, CDR2 FQGNSA, per germline. The CDR3 consists of 15 residues. For the CDR3, the DNA is TGTGCCAGCAGCAATCTAGCGGGAACCTACAATGAGCAGTACTTC. It codes for CASSNLAGTYNEQYF.

The chain joins TRBV28 to TRBJ1-1, with D tentatively TRBD1 (6 bases). CDR3 length: 18 amino acids. Trimming shortened V by 1 base and J by 4 bases, and 22 bases separated the two germline ends. From germline, CDR1 is MDHEN and CDR2 SYDVKM. The CDR3 DNA follows: TGTGCCAGCAGTTTATTACAGGGTATGGTCGCGAGAGGCACTGAAGCTTTCTTT. This encodes CASSLLQGMVARGTEAFF.

The CDR3 bases are TGTGCCATCAGTGGAGGAAACTATGGCTACACCTTC. It yields the protein CAISGGNYGYTF. This chain connects TRBV10-3 to TRBJ1-2; D is unresolved. V was pared by 4 bases and J by 2 bases, with 5 bases between. The germline V gene has CDR1 ENHRY and CDR2 SYGVKD. CDR3 length: 12 residues.

This clonotype was detected only a few times. The rearrangement joins TRBV6-6 to TRBJ2-2; no clear D gene. From germline, CDR1 is MNHNY and CDR2 SVGAGI (reference sequence). The CDR3 sequence is 10 residues long. The V end was cut by 8 bases, the J end by 9 bases, with 7 bases between. The CDR3 spells CASQARELFF. The DNA for the CDR3 is TGTGCCAGCCAGGCCCGGGAGCTGTTTTTT.

Remarks on this clonotype: A junction end diverges from the germline sequence, so it may reflect a read error. The chain uses TRBV4-3 and TRBJ2-7; tentative D call: TRBD1 (6 bases). Near its end, the DNA agrees better with TRBJ2-5, so the J call may be wrong. CDR3 length equals 15 residues. Germline V gene lookup returns CDR1 LGHNA and CDR2 YSLEER. The DNA for the CDR3 is TGCGCCGGCAGCCAAGGGTACAGGGATCAAGAGACCCAGTACTTC. Its protein product is CAGSQGYRDQETQYF.

This clonotype has just a few counts. Here the CDR3 DNA reads TGTGCCAGCAGCAATGAGGTTTCGGACAGGGACTACGAGCAGTACTTC. Translation gives CASSNEVSDRDYEQYF. V gene TRBV21-1 combines with J gene TRBJ2-7; TRBD1, the table's D call, was not compared with the DNA. TRBV21-1 is reported as a pseudogene. This CDR3 has 16 residues.

The chain combines TRBV6-2 or TRBV6-3 with TRBJ2-4; maybe TRBD1 (6 bases). The J call may be wrong; the DNA end is better matched by TRBJ2-7. The CDR3 is made up of 16 amino acids. Germline V gene data show CDR1 as MNHEY and CDR2 as SVGEGT. The CDR3 nucleotides read TGTGCCAGCAGTTACGGAACAGGGCTACCATCCTACGAGCAGTACTTC. Translation gives CASSYGTGLPSYEQYF.

This chain's CDR3 is CASRPFIQEGYTF. Written as DNA, the CDR3 is TGTGCCAGCAGACCTTTTATCCAGGAGGGCTACACCTTC. This chain connects TRBV5-4 to TRBJ1-2; D uncertain. The CDR3 has 13 amino acids. V was shortened by 5 bases and J by 8 bases, with 16 bases between the two germline ends. Germline V gives CDR1 SGHNT, CDR2 YYREEE (reference sequence).

This clonotype was recorded many times. One junction end does not reproduce the germline sequence, and a read error may be involved. The CDR3 region has the DNA TGTGCCAGCTCACCAGGCGACAGCTACAATGAGCAGTTCTTC. Translating gives CASSPGDSYNEQFF. The chain couples TRBV5-1 to TRBJ2-1; D perhaps matches TRBD1 (5 bases). Looked up from germline, CDR1 is SGHRS and CDR2 is YFSETQ. This CDR3 is built from 14 residues.